Detailed here is one T cell receptor beta chain. Its target is unknown. This CDR3 region has 16 residues. Germline CDR1 reads SGDLS; CDR2 reads YYNGEE. Germline trimming cut 0 bases from V and 5 bases from J; bases unmatched to any gene: 5. The data were taken from a study of cytomegalovirus exposure and HLA in healthy donors. Across the whole study: Sequencing of 150 million to 200 million T cells in an earlier analysis found about 120 million unique TCR beta sequences.

Researchers ran the PCR with 60 Vbeta and 13 Jbeta primers. Clones were read by immunoSEQ multiplex PCR, and TCRdb kept only the in-frame ones, dropping some. The profile covers fewer than 90,000 clones, with 70% to 80% appearing a single time and about 15% taken by the ten largest. General observations from the study: A link between a missense DCLRE1C variant and TCR beta V- and J-gene trimming emerged from a later analysis. Researchers reported in a later analysis that common viral pathogens appeared linked to several top clusters. About 87% or about 30% of the time was how often most TCR beta V segments were productive, according to an earlier analysis.

This sequence joins TRBV9 and TRBJ2-2; 9 positions match TRBD1. The receptor comes from a woman aged 35 to 49 in good health and CMV-seropositive. Sequencing was performed on PBMCs. The CDR3, as DNA: TGTGCCAGCAGCGTAGTGCCCGGGACAGGGACCGGGGAGCTGTTTTTT. Its protein is CASSVVPGTGTGELFF. Based on the CDR3 plus reference TRBV9 and TRBJ2-2, the full variable domain is DSGVTQTPKHLITATGQRVTLRCSPRSGDLSVYWYQQSLDQGLQFLIQYYNGEERAKGNILERFSAQQFPDLHSELNLSSLELGDSALYFCASSVVPGTGTGELFFGEGSRLTVL.